This T cell receptor beta chain derives from a study of T cells in Graves' hyperthyroidism and ophthalmopathy. The sample holds one count of this clonotype. The junction departs from germline at one end; a sequencing error may be responsible. There were TCR beta CDR3 regions amplified from RNA transcripts. HTBI primers were used for first-round RT-PCR of the TCR CDR3. From the multiplex PCR reads, TCRdb called clonotypes with MiXCR, one entry per CDR3 protein. The profile shows about 760,000 distinct CDR3 sequences, approximately 40% of them singletons. Per germline, CDR1 MGHDK and CDR2 SYGVNS. The CDR3 consists of 20 residues. These patients, aged 18 to 65, had recently diagnosed hyperthyroidism lasting under 2 months. Extraction of PBMCs used about 9.2 ml of fresh peripheral blood.

The chain recombines TRBV25-1 with TRBJ1-6; tentative D call: TRBD1 (6 bases). This receptor was taken from a woman aged 40-49 years with Graves' hyperthyroidism. The material sequenced was blood. The CDR3 sequence is CASSQVGRRGPESYNSPLHF. CDR3 nucleotides: TGCGCCAGCAGCCAAGTTGGTAGGCGGGGGCCCGAGTCCTATAATTCACCCCTCCACTTT.